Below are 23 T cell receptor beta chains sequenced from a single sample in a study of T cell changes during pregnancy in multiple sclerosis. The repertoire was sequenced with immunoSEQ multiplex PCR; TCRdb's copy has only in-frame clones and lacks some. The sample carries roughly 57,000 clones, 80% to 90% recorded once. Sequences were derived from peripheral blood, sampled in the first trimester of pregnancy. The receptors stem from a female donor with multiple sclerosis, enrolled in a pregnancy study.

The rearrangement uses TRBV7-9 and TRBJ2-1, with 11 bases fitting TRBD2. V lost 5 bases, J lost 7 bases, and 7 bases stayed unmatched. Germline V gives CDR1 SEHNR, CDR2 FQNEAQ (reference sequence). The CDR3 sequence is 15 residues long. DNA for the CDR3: TGTGCCAGCAGCCAGACTAGCGGGAAGTATAATGAGCAGTTCTTC. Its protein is CASSQTSGKYNEQFF. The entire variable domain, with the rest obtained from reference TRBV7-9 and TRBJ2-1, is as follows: DTGVSQNPRHKITKRGQNVTFRCDPISEHNRLYWYRQTLGQGPEFLTYFQNEAQLEKSRLLSDRFSAERPKGSFSTLEIQRTEQGDSAMYLCASSQTSGKYNEQFFGPGTRLTVL.

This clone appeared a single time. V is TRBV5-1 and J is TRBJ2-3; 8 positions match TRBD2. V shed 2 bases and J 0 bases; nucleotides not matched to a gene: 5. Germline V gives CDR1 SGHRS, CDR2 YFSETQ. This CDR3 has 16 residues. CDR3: CASSLERGISTDTQYF. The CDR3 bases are TGCGCCAGCAGCTTAGAGCGGGGGATCAGCACAGATACGCAGTATTTT.

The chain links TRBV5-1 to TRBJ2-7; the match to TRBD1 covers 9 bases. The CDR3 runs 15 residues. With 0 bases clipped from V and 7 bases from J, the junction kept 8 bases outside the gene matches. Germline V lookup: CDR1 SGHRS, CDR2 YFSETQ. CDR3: CASSLAGTGLGEQYF. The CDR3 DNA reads TGCGCCAGCAGCTTGGCCGGGACAGGGTTGGGTGAGCAGTACTTC.

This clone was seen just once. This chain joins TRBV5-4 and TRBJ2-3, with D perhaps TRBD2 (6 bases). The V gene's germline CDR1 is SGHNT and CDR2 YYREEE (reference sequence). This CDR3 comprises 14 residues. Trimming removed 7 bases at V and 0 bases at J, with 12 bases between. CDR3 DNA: TGTGCCAGCCACCGGGACTTGAGCACAGATACGCAGTATTTT. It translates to CASHRDLSTDTQYF.

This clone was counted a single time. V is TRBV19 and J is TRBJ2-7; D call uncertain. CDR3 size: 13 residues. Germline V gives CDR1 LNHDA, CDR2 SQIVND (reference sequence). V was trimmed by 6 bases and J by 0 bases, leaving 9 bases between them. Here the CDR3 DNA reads TGTGCCAGTAGCTATGACACCTCCTACGAGCAGTACTTC. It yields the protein CASSYDTSYEQYF.

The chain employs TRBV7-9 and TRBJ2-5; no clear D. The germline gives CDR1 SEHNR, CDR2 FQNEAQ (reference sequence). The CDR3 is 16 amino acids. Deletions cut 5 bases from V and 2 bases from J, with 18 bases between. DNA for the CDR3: TGTGCCAGCAGCCCTTTAGGTACAGTAGAACAAGAGACCCAGTACTTC. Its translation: CASSPLGTVEQETQYF.

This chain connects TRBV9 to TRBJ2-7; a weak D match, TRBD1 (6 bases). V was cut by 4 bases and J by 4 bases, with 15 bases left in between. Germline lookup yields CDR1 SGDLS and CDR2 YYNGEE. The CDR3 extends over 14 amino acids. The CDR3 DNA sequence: TGTGCCAGCAGCCGAGGGGGAGTAGGATACGAGCAGTACTTC. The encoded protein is CASSRGGVGYEQYF.

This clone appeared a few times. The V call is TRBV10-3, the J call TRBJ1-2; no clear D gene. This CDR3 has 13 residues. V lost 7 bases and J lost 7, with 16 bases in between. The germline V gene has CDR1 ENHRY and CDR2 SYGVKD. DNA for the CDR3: TGTGCCATCATGAACATTACCACCCTTGGCTACACCTTC. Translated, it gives CAIMNITTLGYTF.

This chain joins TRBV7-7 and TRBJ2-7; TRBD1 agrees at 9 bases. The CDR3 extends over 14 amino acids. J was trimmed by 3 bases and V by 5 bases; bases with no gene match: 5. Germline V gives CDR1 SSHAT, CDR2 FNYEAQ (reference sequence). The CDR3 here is CASSRTGEFYEQYF. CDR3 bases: TGTGCCAGCAGCCGGACAGGGGAATTCTACGAGCAGTACTTC.

The CDR3 loop reads CASSYRPGTGGETQYF. Written as DNA, the CDR3 is TGTGCCAGCAGTTACCGACCCGGGACAGGGGGAGAGACCCAGTACTTC. V usage is TRBV6-5 and J usage is TRBJ2-5, with 11 positions matching TRBD1. Germline CDR1 reads MNHEY; CDR2 reads SVGAGI. This CDR3 comprises 16 residues. V gave up 2 bases and J gave up 4 bases; unmatched junction bases: 6.

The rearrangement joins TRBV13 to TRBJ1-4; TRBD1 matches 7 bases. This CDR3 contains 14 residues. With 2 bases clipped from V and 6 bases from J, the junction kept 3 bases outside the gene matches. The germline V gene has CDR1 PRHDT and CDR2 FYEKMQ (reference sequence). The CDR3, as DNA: TGTGCCAGCAGCTTAAGGGACAGACATGAAAAACTGTTTTTT. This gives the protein CASSLRDRHEKLFF.

Written as DNA, the CDR3 is TGTGCCAGCAGCCCGGGACAGGGATTTGCAACTAATGAAAAACTGTTTTTT. Translation gives CASSPGQGFATNEKLFF. The rearrangement links TRBV5-8 to TRBJ1-4; 9 nucleotides match TRBD1. Trimming took 4 bases from V and 0 from J; bases not matched to a gene: 7. CDR3 length: 17 amino acids. Germline assignment: CDR1 SGHTS and CDR2 YDEGEE.

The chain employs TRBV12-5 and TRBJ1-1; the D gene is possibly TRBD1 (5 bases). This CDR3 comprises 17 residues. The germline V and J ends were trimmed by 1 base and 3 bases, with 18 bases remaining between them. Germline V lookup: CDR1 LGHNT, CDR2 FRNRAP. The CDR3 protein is CASGLGIRARKDTEAFF. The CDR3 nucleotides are TGTGCTAGTGGTTTGGGTATCAGGGCGCGAAAAGACACTGAAGCTTTCTTT.

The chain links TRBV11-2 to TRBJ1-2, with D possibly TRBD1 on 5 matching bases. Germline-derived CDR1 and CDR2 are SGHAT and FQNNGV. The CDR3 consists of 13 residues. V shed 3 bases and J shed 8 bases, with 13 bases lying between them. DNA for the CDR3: TGTGCCAGCAGCTTGCTAGGGGCGGGGGGCTACACCTTC. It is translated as CASSLLGAGGYTF.

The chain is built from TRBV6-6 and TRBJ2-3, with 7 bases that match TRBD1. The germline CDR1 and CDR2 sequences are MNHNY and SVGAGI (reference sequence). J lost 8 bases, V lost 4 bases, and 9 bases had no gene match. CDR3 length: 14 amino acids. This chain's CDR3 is CASSSPDREGTQYF. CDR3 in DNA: TGTGCCAGCAGTTCTCCAGACAGGGAAGGTACGCAGTATTTT.

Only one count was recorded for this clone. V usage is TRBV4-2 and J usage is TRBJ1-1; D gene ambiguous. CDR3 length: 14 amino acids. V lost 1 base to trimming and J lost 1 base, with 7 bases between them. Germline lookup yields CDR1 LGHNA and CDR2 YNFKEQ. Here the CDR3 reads CASSQGSGNTEAFF. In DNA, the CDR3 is TGTGCCAGCAGCCAAGGTTCGGGGAACACTGAAGCTTTCTTT.

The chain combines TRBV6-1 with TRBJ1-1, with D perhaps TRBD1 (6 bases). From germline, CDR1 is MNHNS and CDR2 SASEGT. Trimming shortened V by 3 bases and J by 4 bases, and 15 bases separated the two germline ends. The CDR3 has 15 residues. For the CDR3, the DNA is TGTGCCAGCAGTGACGGGAACCCAGGGGCCACTGAAGCTTTCTTT. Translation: CASSDGNPGATEAFF.

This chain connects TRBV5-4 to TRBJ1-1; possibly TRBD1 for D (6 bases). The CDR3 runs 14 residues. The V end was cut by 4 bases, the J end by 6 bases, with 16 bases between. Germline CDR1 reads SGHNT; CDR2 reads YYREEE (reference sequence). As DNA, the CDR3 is TGTGCCAGCAGCCCACAACAGGGAGGGGCTGAAGCTTTCTTT. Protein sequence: CASSPQQGGAEAFF.

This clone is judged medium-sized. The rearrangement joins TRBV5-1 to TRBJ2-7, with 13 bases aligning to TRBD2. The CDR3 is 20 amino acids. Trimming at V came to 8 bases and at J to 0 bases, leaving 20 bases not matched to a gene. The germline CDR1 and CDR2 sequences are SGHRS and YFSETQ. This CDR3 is CARPGQGGKLAGGPSYEQYF. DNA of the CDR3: TGCGCCAGACCGGGACAGGGGGGAAAACTAGCGGGAGGGCCCTCCTACGAGCAGTACTTC.

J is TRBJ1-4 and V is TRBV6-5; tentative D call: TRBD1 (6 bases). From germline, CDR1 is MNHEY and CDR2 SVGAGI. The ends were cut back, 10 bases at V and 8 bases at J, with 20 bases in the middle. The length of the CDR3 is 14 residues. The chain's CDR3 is CATKNGGGGEKLFF. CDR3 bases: TGTGCCACCAAAAATGGGGGCGGCGGGGAAAAACTGTTTTTT.

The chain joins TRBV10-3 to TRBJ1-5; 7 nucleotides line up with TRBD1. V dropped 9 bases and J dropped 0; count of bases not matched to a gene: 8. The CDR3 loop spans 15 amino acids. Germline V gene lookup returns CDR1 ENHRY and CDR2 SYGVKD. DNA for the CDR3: TGTGCCATTCAAGGGGGCCCATATAGCAATCAGCCCCAGCATTTT. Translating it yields CAIQGGPYSNQPQHF.

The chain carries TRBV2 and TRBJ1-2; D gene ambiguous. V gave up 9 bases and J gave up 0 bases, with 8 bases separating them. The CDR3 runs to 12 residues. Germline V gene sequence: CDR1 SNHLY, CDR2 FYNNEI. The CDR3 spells CASEGTNYGYTF. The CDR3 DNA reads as TGTGCCAGTGAGGGTACTAACTATGGCTACACCTTC.

The CDR3 coding sequence is TGTGCCAGCAGCTTGGGCAGGGGGATCCAAGAGACCCAGTACTTC. It encodes CASSLGRGIQETQYF. The rearrangement joins TRBV7-9 to TRBJ2-5, with TRBD1 matching over 7 bases. Germline CDR1 is SEHNR and CDR2 is FQNEAQ (reference sequence). The CDR3 consists of 15 residues. Unmatched junction bases numbered 5, after V lost 3 bases and J lost 1 base.